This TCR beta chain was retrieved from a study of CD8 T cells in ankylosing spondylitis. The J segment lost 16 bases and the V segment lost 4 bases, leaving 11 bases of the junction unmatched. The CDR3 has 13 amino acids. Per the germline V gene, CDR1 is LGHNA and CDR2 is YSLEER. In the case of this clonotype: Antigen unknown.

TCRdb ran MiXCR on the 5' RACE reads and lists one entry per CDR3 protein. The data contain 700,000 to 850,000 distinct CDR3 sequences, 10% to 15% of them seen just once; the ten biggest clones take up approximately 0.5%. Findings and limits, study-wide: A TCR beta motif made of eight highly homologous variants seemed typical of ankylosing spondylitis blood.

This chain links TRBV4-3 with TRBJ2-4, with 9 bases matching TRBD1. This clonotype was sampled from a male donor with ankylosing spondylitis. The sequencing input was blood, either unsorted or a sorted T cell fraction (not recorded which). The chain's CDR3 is CASSRQGQGPLYF. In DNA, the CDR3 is TGCGCCAGCAGCCGCCAGGGACAGGGCCCTCTCTACTTC.